This T cell receptor beta chain was found in a study of T cells of healthy individuals. TCRdb passed the 5' RACE reads through MiXCR, listing each CDR3 protein once. The table shows about 63,000 distinct CDR3 sequences, with around 16% occurring only once. Comments on this clonotype: A much larger clone differs by one base, so this may be a read error.

Germline assignment: CDR1 MNHEY and CDR2 SVGEGT. The V and J ends lost 6 bases and 6 bases, in that order; junction bases with no gene match: 17. The CDR3 length is 18 residues. The rearrangement uses TRBV6-2 or TRBV6-3 and TRBJ2-3; 11 positions match TRBD2. The sequence came from a human donor in good health. The CDR3 sequence: CASRYPLAGVPFTDTQYF. The CDR3 DNA is TGTGCCAGCAGATACCCACTAGCGGGGGTCCCCTTTACCGATACGCAGTATTTT.